This TCR beta chain was sequenced in a study of blood T cell repertoires in COVID-19. Across the whole study: Whether acute or convalescent, the COVID-19 samples came from the United States, Italy and Spain.

Germline values: CDR1 LGHNT, CDR2 FRNRAP. This CDR3 is 15 amino acids long. V trimming: 1 base; J trimming: 5 bases; junction bases outside the gene matches: 5. Seattle patient enrollment occurred during active infection, with longitudinal follow-up thereafter. Study processing details: Estimation of nucleated cell counts relied on the amplification of reference gene primers. Sequenced by immunoSEQ multiplex PCR; TCRdb stores in-frame clones only, minus some. V, J and clone size derive from that table, while D and trimming were established from the DNA sequence. In the table there are fewer than 450,000 clones, approximately 89% of which are singletons.

The chain joins TRBV12-5 to TRBJ2-7, with 10 bases fitting TRBD2. Specimen: peripheral blood. The TCR was taken from a woman aged 45-60 years with COVID-19, enrolled during active disease. The CDR3 spells CASGLASGGTNEQYF. The CDR3 coding sequence is TGTGCTAGTGGTTTGGCTAGCGGGGGAACCAACGAGCAGTACTTC.